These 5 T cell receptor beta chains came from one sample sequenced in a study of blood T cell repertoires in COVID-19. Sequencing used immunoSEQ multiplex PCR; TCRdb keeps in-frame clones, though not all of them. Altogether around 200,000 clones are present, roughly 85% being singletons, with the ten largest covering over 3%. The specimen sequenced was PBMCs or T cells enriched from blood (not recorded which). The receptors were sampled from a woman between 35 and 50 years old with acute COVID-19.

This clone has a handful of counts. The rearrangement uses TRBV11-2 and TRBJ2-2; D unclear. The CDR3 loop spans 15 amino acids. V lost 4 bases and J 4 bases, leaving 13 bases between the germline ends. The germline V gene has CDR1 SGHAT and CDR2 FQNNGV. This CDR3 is CASSSSRFSTGELFF. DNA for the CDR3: TGTGCCAGCAGCTCGAGCCGGTTCTCCACCGGGGAGCTGTTTTTT.

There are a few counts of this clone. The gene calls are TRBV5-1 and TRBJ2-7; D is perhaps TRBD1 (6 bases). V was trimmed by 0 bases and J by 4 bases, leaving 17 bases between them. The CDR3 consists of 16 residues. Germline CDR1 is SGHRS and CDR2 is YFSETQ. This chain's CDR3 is CASSLAITGRGYEQYF. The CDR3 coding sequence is TGCGCCAGCAGCTTGGCCATCACAGGGAGAGGGTACGAGCAGTACTTC.

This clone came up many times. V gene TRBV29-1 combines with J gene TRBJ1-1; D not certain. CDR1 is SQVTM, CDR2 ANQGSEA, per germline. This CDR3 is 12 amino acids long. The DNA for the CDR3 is TGCAGTGTCCCCCTCGGCTCGGAGCGTGCTTTCTTT. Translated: CSVPLGSERAFF.

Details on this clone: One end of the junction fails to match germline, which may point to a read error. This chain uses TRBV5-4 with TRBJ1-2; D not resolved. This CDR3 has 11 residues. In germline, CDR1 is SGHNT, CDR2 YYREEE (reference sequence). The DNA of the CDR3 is TGTGCCAGCAGCTTGCAAGGGCTCGGGGAATTC. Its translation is CASSLQGLGEF.

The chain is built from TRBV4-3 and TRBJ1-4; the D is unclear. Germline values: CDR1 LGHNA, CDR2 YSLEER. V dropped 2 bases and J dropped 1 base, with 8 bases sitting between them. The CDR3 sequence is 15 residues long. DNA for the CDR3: TGCGCCAGCAGCCAATCCAGGCAAACTAATGAAAAACTGTTTTTT. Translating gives CASSQSRQTNEKLFF.